Each of the 6 T cell receptor beta chains below was sequenced from the same sample in a study of spatial heterogeneity in lung cancer. Each CDR3 protein gets one entry after TCRdb re-called the 5' RACE reads with MiXCR. Altogether about 21,000 distinct CDR3 sequences are present, about 4.5% being singletons, with the ten largest covering 6% to 7.5%. Time point indicated: sample taken at primary tumor resection. The sample in question was PBMCs, obtained at surgery. These receptors all come from a male donor with early-stage non-small cell lung cancer.

This clonotype was seen at least ten times. The chain joins TRBV27 to TRBJ1-6; no clear D gene. Trimming cost V 4 bases and J 2 bases, with 0 bases left between them. This CDR3 region has 12 residues. CDR1 is MNHEY, CDR2 SMNVEV, per germline (reference sequence). The chain's CDR3 is CASSSYNSPLHF. As DNA, the CDR3 is TGTGCCAGCAGTTCCTATAATTCACCCCTCCACTTT.

This clonotype was counted ten times or more. The rearrangement uses TRBV7-3 and TRBJ2-1; TRBD1 or TRBD2 may be the D gene (5 bases each). Trimming took 2 bases from V and 5 from J, leaving 7 bases between them. The CDR3 is 13 amino acids. Germline CDR1 reads SGHTA; CDR2 reads FQGTGA. CDR3 residues: CASSLGTNNEQFF. The CDR3 nucleotides read TGTGCCAGCAGCTTAGGGACCAACAATGAGCAGTTCTTC. The full variable domain, rest sourced from reference TRBV7-3 and TRBJ2-1, is GAGVSQTPSNKVTEKGKYVELRCDPISGHTALYWYRQSLGQGPEFLIYFQGTGAADDSGLPNDRFFAVRPEGSVSTLKIQRTERGDSAVYLCASSLGTNNEQFFGPGTRLTVL.

This clonotype occurred many times. The chain employs TRBV2 and TRBJ1-1, with D possibly being TRBD1 (6 bases). CDR3 length: 14 residues. CDR1 is SNHLY and CDR2 is FYNNEI in the germline V gene. Trimming took off 6 bases at V and 2 bases at J, with 13 bases between the two ends. The CDR3 DNA is TGTGCCAGCAGAAACAGGGAAAAAAACACTGAAGCTTTCTTT. Its translation is CASRNREKNTEAFF.

With respect to this clonotype: This sequence may be a read error, since a much larger clone differs from it by one base. CDR3 in DNA: TGTGTCAGCAGCTTAGAATTAACTACTCCGGACCTAGGTCAGGGCCGCACAGATACGCAGTATTTT. Its protein is CVSSLELTTPDLGQGRTDTQYF. The chain uses TRBV7-2 and TRBJ2-3; D is perhaps TRBD1 (5 bases). CDR3 length equals 22 residues. Germline V gene sequence: CDR1 SGHTA, CDR2 FQGNSA. Drawing the rest from reference TRBV7-2 and TRBJ2-3, the complete variable domain is GAGVSQSPSNKVTEKGKDVELRCDPISGHTALYWYRQSLGQGLEFLIYFQGNSAPDKSGLPSDRFSAERTGGSVSTLTIQRTQQEDSAVYLCVSSLELTTPDLGQGRTDTQYFGPGTRLTVL.

This clonotype has ten or more counts. The gene calls are TRBV19 and TRBJ2-2; 8 bases are shared with TRBD1. Trimming cost V 5 bases and J 6 bases; bases outside gene matches: 2. This CDR3 has 13 amino acids. Germline CDR1 LNHDA, CDR2 SQIVND (reference sequence). The CDR3 DNA reads as TGTGCCAGTAGTGTGACAGGGGCCGGGGAGCTGTTTTTT. It encodes CASSVTGAGELFF.

At least ten counts were recorded for this clonotype. V usage is TRBV15 and J usage is TRBJ1-1; D uncertain. Germline CDR1 reads LNHNV; CDR2 reads YYDKDF (reference sequence). Trimming removed 0 bases at V and 4 bases at J, with 12 bases between. This CDR3 is 15 amino acids long. The CDR3 nucleotides read TGTGCCACCAGCAGAGAGGCGCTGGCGACCACTGAAGCTTTCTTT. Protein: CATSREALATTEAFF.